The 24 T cell receptor beta chains given below trace back to one sample, sequenced in a study of blood T cell repertoires in COVID-19 (dated by TCRdb to 2019 to 2021). The library was built by means of the immunoSEQ multiplex PCR assay. TCRdb carries this immuneACCESS record with in-frame sequences only. Its versions omit some clonotypes, under half of them owing to an unresolved V gene in the studies checked, with the rest unexplained. This sample is represented by about 210,000 clones; 84% of them were singletons. The biggest ten clones account for roughly 7% of the sample. Sequenced material: peripheral blood. These receptors originate from a woman older than 75 with COVID-19, enrolled during active disease.

The rearrangement links TRBV9 to TRBJ2-7; the match to TRBD2 covers 12 bases. Unmatched junction bases numbered 5, after V lost 1 base and J lost 6 bases. Germline V gives CDR1 SGDLS, CDR2 YYNGEE. This CDR3 has 15 amino acids. CDR3 bases: TGTGCCAGCAGCGTACAGTCTAGCGGGAGGGCCGAGCAGTACTTC. Amino acids: CASSVQSSGRAEQYF. Using reference TRBV9 and TRBJ2-7 for the parts outside the CDR3, the full variable domain is DSGVTQTPKHLITATGQRVTLRCSPRSGDLSVYWYQQSLDQGLQFLIQYYNGEERAKGNILERFSAQQFPDLHSELNLSSLELGDSALYFCASSVQSSGRAEQYFGPGTRLTVT.

This clone showed up just a few times. The gene calls are TRBV6-5 and TRBJ1-1; maybe TRBD1 (6 bases). CDR3 size: 15 residues. Germline CDR1 MNHEY, CDR2 SVGAGI. V was shortened by 7 bases and J by 4 bases, with 19 bases between the two germline ends. CDR3 residues: CASNPRGQGTTEAFF. CDR3 bases: TGTGCCAGCAATCCTAGAGGGCAGGGGACCACTGAAGCTTTCTTT.

The chain is built from TRBV5-8 and TRBJ1-2, with D uncertain. Germline V gene sequence: CDR1 SGHTS, CDR2 YDEGEE. The CDR3 has 10 amino acids. The V end lost 4 bases, the J end lost 6 bases, and 4 bases lay between the germline ends. DNA of the CDR3: TGTGCCAGCAGCAAGCATGGCTACACCTTC. It yields the protein CASSKHGYTF.

The chain employs TRBV5-8 and TRBJ1-5; TRBD1 matches at 8 bases. Germline V gene data show CDR1 as SGHTS and CDR2 as YDEGEE. This CDR3 spans 16 amino acids. V gave up 4 bases and J gave up 9 bases; unmatched junction bases: 15. The CDR3 DNA follows: TGTGCCAGCAGCCTTGCTGGGACAGGCGGAACTTGGCCCCAGCATTTT. It translates to CASSLAGTGGTWPQHF.

CDR3 sequence (DNA): TGTGCCAGTAGTTCCGGCCCCGGGACTAGCGGAGCTAGCACAGATACGCAGTATTTT. This encodes CASSSGPGTSGASTDTQYF. The rearrangement uses TRBV19 and TRBJ2-3, with 11 bases matching TRBD2. Germline V gene lookup returns CDR1 LNHDA and CDR2 SQIVND (reference sequence). The CDR3 contains 19 residues. After removal of 5 bases from V and 0 bases from J, the junction contained 13 bases not matched to a gene.

The chain recombines TRBV6-5 with TRBJ1-2; a weak D match, TRBD1 (6 bases). From germline, CDR1 is MNHEY and CDR2 SVGAGI. The V end was cut by 6 bases, the J end by 2 bases, with 10 bases between. The CDR3 has 13 residues. CDR3: CASSSGQNYGYTF. The CDR3 region has the DNA TGTGCCAGCAGCTCGGGACAAAACTATGGCTACACCTTC.

This chain connects TRBV2 to TRBJ1-2; 9 nucleotides align to TRBD1. The germline V gene encodes CDR1 SNHLY and CDR2 FYNNEI. There are 15 residues in the CDR3. Germline trimming cut 6 bases from V and 4 bases from J; bases unmatched to any gene: 9. CDR3 amino acids: CASSRYRGRSYGYTF. In DNA, the CDR3 is TGTGCCAGCAGCCGATACAGGGGGCGCAGCTATGGCTACACCTTC.

The J gene is TRBJ2-1, the V gene TRBV18; no clear D. The CDR3 consists of 14 residues. Trimming took off 3 bases at V and 6 bases at J, with 12 bases between the two ends. Germline CDR1 reads KGHSH; CDR2 reads LQKENI. Here the CDR3 DNA reads TGTGCCAGCTCACCCTCGACTTCCGTCAATGAGCAGTTCTTC. Translation gives CASSPSTSVNEQFF.

V is TRBV28 and J is TRBJ1-5, with D tentatively TRBD1 (6 bases). V gave up 4 bases and J gave up 5 bases, with 15 bases separating them. This CDR3 spans 15 amino acids. Germline CDR1 MDHEN, CDR2 SYDVKM. CDR3 amino acids: CASSSRGGQDQPQHF. CDR3 nucleotide sequence: TGTGCCAGCAGTTCCCGGGGGGGCCAAGATCAGCCCCAGCATTTT. Filled out from reference TRBV28 and TRBJ1-5, the complete variable domain reads DVKVTQSSRYLVKRTGEKVFLECVQDMDHENMFWYRQDPGLGLRLIYFSYDVKMKEKGDIPEGYSVSREKKERFSLILESASTNQTSMYLCASSSRGGQDQPQHFGDGTRLSIL.

The V gene is TRBV6-5, the J gene TRBJ2-3; TRBD1 agrees at 7 bases. Trimming removed 2 bases from V and 2 bases from J; junction bases left unmatched: 4. The CDR3 loop spans 15 amino acids. Germline CDR1 and CDR2: MNHEY and SVGAGI. The CDR3 reads CASSYRDRATDTQYF. The CDR3 coding sequence is TGTGCCAGCAGTTACCGGGACAGAGCCACAGATACGCAGTATTTT.

The V and J genes are TRBV7-9 and TRBJ1-2, with a weak D call TRBD1 (6 bases). V was clipped by 3 bases and J by 8 bases, with 13 bases between them. This CDR3 is 13 amino acids long. Germline CDR1 SEHNR, CDR2 FQNEAQ (reference sequence). For the CDR3, the DNA is TGTGCCAGCAGCTTGCGACAGGCGGGCGGCTACACCTTC. As protein: CASSLRQAGGYTF. Full variable domain (rest looked up from reference TRBV7-9 and TRBJ1-2): DTGVSQNPRHKITKRGQNVTFRCDPISEHNRLYWYRQTLGQGPEFLTYFQNEAQLEKSRLLSDRFSAERPKGSFSTLEIQRTEQGDSAMYLCASSLRQAGGYTFGSGTRLTVV.

This chain uses TRBV3-1 (or the pseudogene TRBV3-2) with TRBJ1-1; D is unresolved. V dropped 1 base and J dropped 10 bases, with 10 bases sitting between them. The germline CDR1 and CDR2 sequences are LGHDT and YNNKEL (reference sequence). The CDR3 has 12 residues. The CDR3 DNA follows: TGTGCCAGCAGCCAAGTCCCCTTCCCAGCTTTCTTT. Its translation: CASSQVPFPAFF.

The V and J genes are TRBV9 and TRBJ2-7, with TRBD2 identical over 7 bases. The CDR3 is 16 residues long. Trimming took 0 bases from V and 0 from J; bases not matched to a gene: 6. Germline CDR1 SGDLS, CDR2 YYNGEE. Here the CDR3 reads CASSVDVGGSSYEQYF. The DNA for the CDR3 is TGTGCCAGCAGCGTAGACGTGGGCGGGAGCTCCTACGAGCAGTACTTC.

The chain is built from TRBV10-3 and TRBJ2-7; the D gene is possibly TRBD2 (6 bases). The CDR3 consists of 12 residues. CDR1 is ENHRY, CDR2 SYGVKD, per germline. Trimming cost V 7 bases and J 6 bases, with 13 bases left between them. DNA of the CDR3: TGTGCCATCACCGGGGGAAGAGGCGAGCAGTACTTC. Its translation: CAITGGRGEQYF.

The J gene is TRBJ2-6, the V gene TRBV27, with 8 bases aligning to TRBD1. CDR1 and CDR2 (germline): MNHEY, SMNVEV (reference sequence). The CDR3 consists of 17 residues. The J segment lost 0 bases and the V segment lost 6 bases, leaving 7 bases of the junction unmatched. CDR3 sequence (DNA): TGTGCCAGCAGCCCTGGACAGGGCCTCTCTGGGGCCAACGTCCTGACTTTC. It specifies CASSPGQGLSGANVLTF.

The V and J genes are TRBV15 and TRBJ1-2, with D possibly TRBD1 on 5 matching bases. CDR3 length: 16 residues. CDR1 and CDR2 (germline): LNHNV, YYDKDF (reference sequence). V lost 3 bases and J 8 bases, leaving 22 bases between the germline ends. CDR3 sequence reads: CATSRPRAGTEGGYTF. DNA of the CDR3: TGTGCCACCAGCAGGCCTCGGGCAGGGACTGAAGGCGGCTACACCTTC.

The rearrangement links TRBV2 to TRBJ2-7; TRBD2 matches at 7 bases. The germline gives CDR1 SNHLY, CDR2 FYNNEI. The ends lost 3 bases at V and 3 bases at J; junction bases unmatched: 8. The length of the CDR3 is 15 residues. The CDR3: CASSEGGVRVYEQYF. The CDR3 nucleotides are TGTGCCAGCAGTGAGGGGGGGGTCAGGGTCTACGAGCAGTACTTC.

The chain has TRBV6-5 and TRBJ1-1, with unresolved D. The V end was cut by 6 bases, the J end by 1 base, with 9 bases between. This CDR3 contains 13 residues. Per germline, CDR1 MNHEY and CDR2 SVGAGI. CDR3 protein: CASREIRNTEAFF. In DNA form, the CDR3 reads TGTGCCAGCAGGGAGATACGGAACACTGAAGCTTTCTTT.

This clone has more than one count but fewer than ten. The rearrangement uses TRBV5-4 and TRBJ1-1, with D hard to call. V lost 1 base and J 1 base, leaving 11 bases between the germline ends. CDR3 size: 15 residues. Germline CDR1 reads SGHNT; CDR2 reads YYREEE (reference sequence). The CDR3 loop reads CASSLWPRSNTEAFF. The CDR3 DNA reads TGTGCCAGCAGCTTGTGGCCCAGATCGAACACTGAAGCTTTCTTT.

The chain combines TRBV5-4 with TRBJ1-6; D remains unclear. In germline, CDR1 is SGHNT, CDR2 YYREEE (reference sequence). This CDR3 is built from 13 residues. Trimming left V 0 bases short and J 7 bases short, with 5 bases between. In DNA form, the CDR3 reads TGTGCCAGCAGCTTGGCGGGGAATTCACCCCTCCACTTT. It specifies CASSLAGNSPLHF.

This clone showed up just a few times. The rearrangement links TRBV21-1 to TRBJ2-3; the tabulated D call, TRBD1, remains unverified against the DNA. TRBV21-1 corresponds to a pseudogene. The CDR3 is made up of 14 amino acids. CDR3 nucleotide sequence: TGTGCCAGCAGCAGACAGGGGGCGGGATGTACGCAGTATTTT. Its protein is CASSRQGAGCTQYF.

This rearrangement joins TRBV28 to TRBJ1-1; 7 nucleotides align to TRBD1. V gave up 4 bases and J gave up 4 bases; unmatched junction bases: 6. The CDR3 consists of 14 residues. CDR1 is MDHEN, CDR2 SYDVKM, per germline. The CDR3 region is CASSSLQGSTEAFF. The CDR3 DNA reads as TGTGCCAGCAGTTCATTACAGGGGAGCACTGAAGCTTTCTTT.

V gene TRBV6-2 or TRBV6-3 combines with J gene TRBJ2-2; TRBD1 matches at 9 bases. J gave up 5 bases and V 5 bases, and 6 bases lay outside the gene matches. CDR3 length: 15 residues. Germline V gives CDR1 MNHEY, CDR2 SVGEGT. The CDR3 loop is CASSLYRGRTGELFF. The CDR3 nucleotides are TGTGCCAGCAGTCTGTACAGGGGGCGAACCGGGGAGCTGTTTTTT.

The J gene is TRBJ2-2, the V gene TRBV9; 8 bases are a match to TRBD2. Germline V gene data show CDR1 as SGDLS and CDR2 as YYNGEE. V was clipped by 1 base and J by 5 bases; unmatched bases: 7. CDR3 size: 16 residues. The CDR3 nucleotides read TGTGCCAGCAGCGTAACAGCGGGAGTTCAGACCGGGGAGCTGTTTTTT. It yields the protein CASSVTAGVQTGELFF.